The T cell receptor (beta chain) described here comes from a study of shared clonotypes between healthy human individuals. At the level of the study: Contributing individuals were two females and a few males aged 18 to 49. CD4 naive cells filled three plates per donor, CD4 memory three, CD8 naive two and CD8 memory one.

CDR1 and CDR2 from the germline V gene are MNHEY and SVGAGI. Trimming pared 4 bases from V and 3 bases from J, leaving 16 bases between. CDR3 length: 15 residues. Naive-designated CD8 cells lacked CD45RO, were positively enriched for CCR7, and omitted terminally differentiated effector memory CD45RA+ cells. Over several immunoSEQ plates, each subset's genomic DNA was distributed in even portions. Original processing notes: ImmunoSEQ only sent back junction sequences with no quality scores, so filtering was done differently. The protocol was immunoSEQ multiplex PCR, while the TCRdb copy is restricted to in-frame clones and leaves out a portion. Clone size and the V and J calls come from that table; the DNA yielded D and trimming. The sample lists about 2 million clones, over 85% occurring once.

This rearrangement joins TRBV6-5 to TRBJ2-7; possibly TRBD1 for D (6 bases). The source of this sequence is a man between 18 and 35 years old in good health. Sequenced input: naive CD8+ T cells sorted from blood. The CDR3 nucleotides are TGTGCCAGCAGTTCCCCTAGTTCAGGGGACTACGAGCAGTACTTC. This encodes CASSSPSSGDYEQYF.